These 9 T cell receptor beta chains share one sample of origin, sequenced in a study of shared clonotypes between healthy human individuals. This table comes from immunoSEQ multiplex PCR, and its TCRdb copy is limited to in-frame clones, with some not included. The sample has millions of clones, more than 85% seen once; the top ten hold about 0.39%. Material for sequencing was naive CD4+ T cells from PBMCs. Subset indicated: CD45RA+ positively selected. Receptor source: a young man in good health. Some clones in this sample may be carry-over from other donors' samples.

For the CDR3, the DNA is TGCGCCAGCAGCTACCGACAGGGACTCCTCCAGGAGACCCAGTACTTC. Encoded protein: CASSYRQGLLQETQYF. The chain couples TRBV5-1 to TRBJ2-5; weak D call: TRBD1 (7 bases). The CDR3 runs to 16 residues. CDR1 and CDR2 (germline): SGHRS, YFSETQ. Deletions cut 3 bases from V and 5 bases from J, with 20 bases between. Full variable domain (remainder filled in from reference TRBV5-1 and TRBJ2-5): KAGVTQTPRYLIKTRGQQVTLSCSPISGHRSVSWYQQTPGQGLQFLFEYFSETQRNKGNFPGRFSGRQFSNSRSEMNVSTLELGDSALYLCASSYRQGLLQETQYFGPGTRLLVL.

The CDR3 reads CASSGTGGGNIQYF. CDR3 nucleotide sequence: TGTGCCAGCAGCGGAACAGGGGGCGGAAACATTCAGTACTTC. This chain uses TRBV9 with TRBJ2-4, with 9 nucleotides matching TRBD1. The CDR3 covers 14 residues. With 3 bases clipped from V and 6 bases from J, the junction kept 4 bases outside the gene matches. CDR1 SGDLS and CDR2 YYNGEE come from the germline V gene.

The CDR3 protein is CASSSTGGQETQYF. CDR3 sequence (DNA): TGTGCCAGCAGTTCGACAGGGGGTCAAGAGACCCAGTACTTC. V usage is TRBV28 and J usage is TRBJ2-5; 9 positions agree with TRBD1. The CDR3 sequence is 14 residues long. The germline V gene encodes CDR1 MDHEN and CDR2 SYDVKM. Germline trimming cut 4 bases from V and 2 bases from J; bases unmatched to any gene: 2.

V gene TRBV7-3 combines with J gene TRBJ2-5; 13 bases match TRBD2. The V gene's germline CDR1 is SGHTA and CDR2 FQGTGA. Trimming cost V 4 bases and J 4 bases; bases outside gene matches: 9. The CDR3 is 17 amino acids. The CDR3 DNA sequence: TGTGCCAGCAGCTACGGGACTAGCGGGGAGCTCGGAGAGACCCAGTACTTC. Its protein product is CASSYGTSGELGETQYF. Full variable domain (outside the CDR3, taken from reference TRBV7-3 and TRBJ2-5): GAGVSQTPSNKVTEKGKYVELRCDPISGHTALYWYRQSLGQGPEFLIYFQGTGAADDSGLPNDRFFAVRPEGSVSTLKIQRTERGDSAVYLCASSYGTSGELGETQYFGPGTRLLVL.

V usage is TRBV30 and J usage is TRBJ1-6; TRBD1 matches at 8 bases. The CDR3 runs 16 residues. V lost 4 bases, J lost 4 bases, and 9 bases stayed unmatched. Germline CDR1 reads GTSNPN; CDR2 reads SVGIG (reference sequence). In DNA, the CDR3 is TGTGCCTGGACAGGGGGCGGAAGGGTGTATAATTCACCCCTCCACTTT. Its translation: CAWTGGGRVYNSPLHF.

About this clone itself: Other nucleotide sequences from this sample produce the same CDR3. This chain uses TRBV7-3 with TRBJ2-3; D is perhaps TRBD1 or TRBD2 (5 bases each). This CDR3 region has 13 residues. Per germline, CDR1 SGHTA and CDR2 FQGTGA. V was shortened by 5 bases and J by 6 bases, with 12 bases between the two germline ends. CDR3 residues: CASSPKRGDTQYF. The CDR3 DNA sequence: TGTGCCAGCAGCCCGAAGAGGGGTGATACGCAGTATTTT.

A remark on this clone: At the DNA level, this CDR3 is encoded by other sequences in the same sample as well. The chain uses TRBV19 and TRBJ1-1; no clear D gene. This CDR3 is 13 amino acids long. V was pared by 1 base and J by 3 bases, with 6 bases between. Germline assignment: CDR1 LNHDA and CDR2 SQIVND (reference sequence). The CDR3 coding sequence is TGTGCCAGTAGTATAGGTCGGGACACTGAAGCTTTCTTT. As protein: CASSIGRDTEAFF.

This clone was counted once. The V and J genes are TRBV7-9 and TRBJ1-1; tentative D call: TRBD1 (5 bases). The CDR3 runs 14 residues. Per the germline V gene, CDR1 is SEHNR and CDR2 is FQNEAQ (reference sequence). The germline V and J ends were trimmed by 5 bases and 1 base, with 11 bases remaining between them. CDR3 coding DNA: TGTGCCAGCAGCACTAAGGACACGAACACTGAAGCTTTCTTT. This codes for CASSTKDTNTEAFF.

V usage is TRBV18 and J usage is TRBJ1-1, with a tentative D call TRBD1 (6 bases). The germline V and J ends were trimmed by 2 bases and 4 bases, with 17 bases remaining between them. The CDR3 is 16 residues long. In germline, CDR1 is KGHSH, CDR2 LQKENI. This chain's CDR3 is CASSPSGVRAGTEAFF. DNA for the CDR3: TGTGCCAGCTCACCATCAGGGGTGAGGGCGGGCACTGAAGCTTTCTTT.